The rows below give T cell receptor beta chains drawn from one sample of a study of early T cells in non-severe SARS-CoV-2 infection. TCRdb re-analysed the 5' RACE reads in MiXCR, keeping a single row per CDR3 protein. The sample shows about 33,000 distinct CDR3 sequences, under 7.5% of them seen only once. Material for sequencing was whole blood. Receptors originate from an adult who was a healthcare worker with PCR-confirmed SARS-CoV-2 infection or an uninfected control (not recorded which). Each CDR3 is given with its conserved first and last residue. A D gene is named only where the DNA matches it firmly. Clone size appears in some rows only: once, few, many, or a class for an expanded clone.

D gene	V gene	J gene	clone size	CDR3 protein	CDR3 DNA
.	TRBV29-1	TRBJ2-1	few	CSARGQGRYNEQFF	TGCAGCGCCCGTGGGCAGGGGCGCTACAATGAGCAGTTCTTC
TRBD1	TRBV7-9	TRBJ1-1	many	CASSHQGGANTEAFF	TGTGCCAGCAGCCATCAAGGGGGCGCGAACACTGAAGCTTTCTTT
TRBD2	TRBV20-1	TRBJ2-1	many	CSAITGLAGGPGSYNEQFF	TGCAGTGCTATCACGGGACTAGCGGGAGGGCCAGGGTCCTACAATGAGCAGTTCTTC
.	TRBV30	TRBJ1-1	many	CAWSVRSFDTEAFF	TGTGCCTGGAGTGTAAGGTCGTTTGACACTGAAGCTTTCTTT
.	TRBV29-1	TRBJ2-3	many	CSVEGTRSTDTQYF	TGCAGCGTTGAAGGGACAAGGAGCACAGATACGCAGTATTTT
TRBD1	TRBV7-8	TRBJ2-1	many	CASSLAGTGVETRGNEQFF	TGTGCCAGCAGCTTAGCCGGGACAGGTGTCGAGACTAGAGGCAATGAGCAGTTCTTC
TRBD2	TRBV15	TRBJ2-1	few	CATSRDPLAGVPFF	TGTGCCACCAGCAGAGATCCCCTAGCGGGAGTTCCGTTCTTC
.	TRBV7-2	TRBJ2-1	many	CASSRAEGAYNEQFF	TGTGCCAGCAGCCGAGCGGAGGGGGCCTACAATGAGCAGTTCTTC
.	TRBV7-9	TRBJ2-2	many	CASSLGQNTGELFF	TGTGCCAGCAGCTTAGGACAGAACACCGGGGAGCTGTTTTTT
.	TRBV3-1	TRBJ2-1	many	CASSHTSPNEQFF	TGTGCCAGCAGCCATACTAGTCCCAATGAGCAGTTCTTC
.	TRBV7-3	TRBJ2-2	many	CASSLFVFGELFF	TGTGCCAGCAGCTTATTTGTCTTCGGGGAGCTGTTTTTT
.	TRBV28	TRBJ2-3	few	CASSSGDTDTQYF	TGTGCCAGCAGCTCGGGGGACACAGATACGCAGTATTTT
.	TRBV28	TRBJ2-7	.	CASSLLGGLRYEQYF	TGTGCCAGCAGTTTATTAGGCGGCTTGAGATACGAGCAGTACTTC
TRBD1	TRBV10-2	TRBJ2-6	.	CASVRDRGTGANVLTF	TGCGCCAGCGTCCGGGACAGGGGTACTGGGGCCAACGTCCTGACTTTC
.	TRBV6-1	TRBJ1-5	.	CASSEGGQPQHF	TGTGCCAGCAGTGAAGGGGGTCAGCCCCAGCATTTT
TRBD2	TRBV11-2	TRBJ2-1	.	CASSLEEVPSGDEQFF	TGTGCCAGCAGCTTAGAAGAGGTCCCTAGCGGGGATGAGCAGTTCTTC
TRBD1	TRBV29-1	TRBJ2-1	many	CSVTGALSYNEQFF	TGCAGCGTGACAGGGGCCCTCTCCTACAATGAGCAGTTCTTC
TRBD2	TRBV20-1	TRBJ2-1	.	CSARDGAGAYNEQFF	TGCAGTGCTAGAGATGGGGCGGGAGCGTACAATGAGCAGTTCTTC
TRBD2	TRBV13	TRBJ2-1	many	CASSYIGTSGGSSYNEQFF	TGTGCCAGCAGTTACATTGGGACTAGCGGAGGGAGCTCCTACAATGAGCAGTTCTTC
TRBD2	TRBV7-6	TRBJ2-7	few	CASSYEAGEVEQYF	TGTGCCAGCAGCTACGAGGCGGGGGAAGTAGAGCAGTACTTC
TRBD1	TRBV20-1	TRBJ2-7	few	CSGSRGQNEQYF	TGCAGTGGCTCCAGGGGGCAGAACGAGCAGTACTTC
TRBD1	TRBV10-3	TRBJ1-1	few	CAISGTANTEAFF	TGTGCCATCAGCGGGACAGCAAACACTGAAGCTTTCTTT
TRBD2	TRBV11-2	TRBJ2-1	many	CASSIAGGRDEQFF	TGTGCCAGCAGCATAGCGGGAGGGCGCGATGAGCAGTTCTTC
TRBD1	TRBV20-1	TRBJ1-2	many	CSARVSGQGNYGYTF	TGCAGTGCTAGAGTATCGGGACAGGGGAACTATGGCTACACCTTC
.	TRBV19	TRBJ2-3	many	CASSIRVAFETDTDTQYF	TGTGCCAGTAGTATTCGTGTCGCTTTCGAAACCGACACAGATACGCAGTATTTT
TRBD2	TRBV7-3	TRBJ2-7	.	CASSLGLANSEQYF	TGTGCCAGCAGCCTGGGACTAGCAAATTCCGAGCAGTACTTC
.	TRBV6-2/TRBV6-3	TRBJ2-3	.	CASSRGASTDTQYF	TGTGCCAGCAGTAGGGGGGCTAGCACAGATACGCAGTATTTT
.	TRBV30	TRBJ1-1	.	CAWSGLGTEAFF	TGTGCCTGGAGCGGACTGGGGACTGAAGCTTTCTTT
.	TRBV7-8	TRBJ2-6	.	CASSLEYGSGANVLTF	TGTGCCAGCAGCTTAGAATATGGCTCTGGGGCCAACGTCCTGACTTTC
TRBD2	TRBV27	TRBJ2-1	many	CASSLSLAGEYNEQFF	TGTGCCAGCAGTTTGTCACTAGCGGGAGAATACAATGAGCAGTTCTTC
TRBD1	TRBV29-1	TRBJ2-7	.	CSVARDSSYEQYF	TGCAGCGTTGCTCGGGACAGCTCCTACGAGCAGTACTTC
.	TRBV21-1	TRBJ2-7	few	CASSNHFALVCYEQYF	TGTGCCAGCAGCAATCATTTCGCATTAGTCTGCTACGAGCAGTACTTC
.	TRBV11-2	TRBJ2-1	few	CASSPRPVLSYNEQFF	TGTGCCAGCAGCCCCAGGCCAGTGCTCTCCTACAATGAGCAGTTCTTC
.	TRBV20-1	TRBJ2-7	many	CSATGTSLAEQYF	TGCAGTGCAACCGGGACAAGTCTTGCCGAGCAGTACTTC
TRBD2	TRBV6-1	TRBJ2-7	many	CASIILAGRTSEQYF	TGTGCCAGCATAATCCTAGCGGGACGGACGAGCGAGCAGTACTTC
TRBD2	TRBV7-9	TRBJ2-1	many	CASSSTSGRAERVRLSSYNEQFF	TGTGCCAGCAGCTCTACTAGCGGGAGGGCCGAAAGAGTCCGACTAAGCTCCTACAATGAGCAGTTCTTC
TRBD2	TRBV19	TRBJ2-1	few	CASRGLADNEQFF	TGTGCCAGTAGAGGACTAGCAGACAATGAGCAGTTCTTC
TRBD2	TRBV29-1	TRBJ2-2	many	CSGTSGVNTGELFF	TGCAGCGGGACTAGCGGGGTGAACACCGGGGAGCTGTTTTTT
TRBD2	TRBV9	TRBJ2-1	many	CASSVRDSGTTARF	TGTGCCAGCAGCGTACGGGATTCAGGGACTACAGCCAGATTC
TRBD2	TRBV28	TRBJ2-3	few	CASTTWGGSGDTQYF	TGTGCCAGCACCACGTGGGGCGGGAGTGGGGATACGCAGTATTTT
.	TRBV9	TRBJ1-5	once	CASSVRADSNQPQHF	TGTGCCAGCAGCGTCAGGGCAGATAGCAATCAGCCCCAGCATTTT
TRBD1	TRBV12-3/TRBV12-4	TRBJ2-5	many	CASSQGQGTETQYF	TGTGCCAGCAGTCAGGGACAGGGAACAGAGACCCAGTACTTC
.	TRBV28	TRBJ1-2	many	CASSLQDGRSYGYTF	TGTGCCAGCAGCTTACAGGACGGTCGAAGCTATGGCTACACCTTC
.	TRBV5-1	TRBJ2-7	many	CASSFQDKAEQYF	TGCGCCAGCAGCTTCCAGGACAAGGCCGAGCAGTACTTC